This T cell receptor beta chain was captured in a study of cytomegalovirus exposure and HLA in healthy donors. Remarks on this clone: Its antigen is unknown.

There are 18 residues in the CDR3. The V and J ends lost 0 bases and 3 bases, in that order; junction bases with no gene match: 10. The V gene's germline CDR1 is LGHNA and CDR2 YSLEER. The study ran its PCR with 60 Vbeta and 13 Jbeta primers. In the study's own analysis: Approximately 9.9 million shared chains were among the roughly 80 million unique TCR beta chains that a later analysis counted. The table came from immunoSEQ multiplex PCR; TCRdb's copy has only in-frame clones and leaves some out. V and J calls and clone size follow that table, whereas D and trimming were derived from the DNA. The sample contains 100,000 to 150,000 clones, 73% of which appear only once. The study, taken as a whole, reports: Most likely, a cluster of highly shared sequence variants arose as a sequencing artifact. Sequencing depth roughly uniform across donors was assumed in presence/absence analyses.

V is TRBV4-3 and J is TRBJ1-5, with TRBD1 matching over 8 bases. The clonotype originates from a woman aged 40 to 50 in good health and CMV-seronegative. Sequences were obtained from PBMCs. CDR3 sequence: CASSQDLSGGSSNQPQHF. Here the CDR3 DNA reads TGCGCCAGCAGCCAAGATCTGTCAGGGGGCTCTTCCAATCAGCCCCAGCATTTT.